One sample yielded the 11 T cell receptor beta chains listed below, sequenced in a study of blood T cell repertoires in COVID-19. Produced via immunoSEQ multiplex PCR; TCRdb's table is partial and in-frame only. The sample contains more than 90,000 clones, about 91% of which appear only once. The sequenced sample was peripheral blood. The receptors derive from a man aged 50 or older with acute or convalescent COVID-19.

This chain connects TRBV4-1 to TRBJ2-7, with D maybe TRBD1 (6 bases). V dropped 5 bases and J dropped 1 base, with 12 bases sitting between them. This CDR3 has 14 amino acids. Germline values: CDR1 MGHRA, CDR2 YSYEKL. Here the CDR3 reads CASSGLGTSYEQYF. CDR3 bases: TGCGCCAGCAGCGGACTCGGGACATCCTACGAGCAGTACTTC.

The J gene is TRBJ1-4, the V gene TRBV2; TRBD1 matches 7 bases. The CDR3 has 15 amino acids. V shed 8 bases, J shed 0 bases, and the junction held 6 bases outside the gene matches. CDR1 and CDR2 from the germline V gene are SNHLY and FYNNEI. In nucleotides, the CDR3 is TGTGCCAGCGAATTCCAGGGGGCAACTAATGAAAAACTGTTTTTT. Its translation: CASEFQGATNEKLFF.

The V and J genes are TRBV7-6 and TRBJ1-1, with D perhaps matching TRBD1 (5 bases). The CDR3 has 13 residues. Germline V lookup: CDR1 SGHVS, CDR2 FNYEAQ. The V end lost 2 bases, the J end lost 3 bases, and 7 bases lay between the germline ends. CDR3 residues: CASSLRGDTEAFF. CDR3 coding DNA: TGTGCCAGCAGCTTACGGGGGGACACTGAAGCTTTCTTT.

The sample holds one count of this clone. The chain combines TRBV5-1 with TRBJ1-1, with TRBD1 identical over 9 bases. The V segment lost 2 bases and the J segment 2 bases; nucleotides outside the gene matches: 4. The CDR3 is 15 amino acids. CDR1 and CDR2 (germline): SGHRS, YFSETQ. CDR3: CASSLPGQGNTEAFF. CDR3 nucleotides: TGCGCCAGCAGCTTACCGGGACAGGGAAACACTGAAGCTTTCTTT.

The CDR3 sequence is CASKLQETQYF. The CDR3 DNA reads TGTGCCAGCAAGCTCCAAGAGACCCAGTACTTC. V and J are TRBV2 and TRBJ2-5, with unresolved D. The CDR3 runs to 11 residues. V gave up 7 bases and J gave up 1 base, with 4 bases separating them. Germline lookup yields CDR1 SNHLY and CDR2 FYNNEI.

V gene TRBV24-1 combines with J gene TRBJ1-4, with a possible D match to TRBD1 (5 bases). This CDR3 has 15 residues. V was pared by 2 bases and J by 8 bases, with 14 bases between. In germline, CDR1 is KGHDR, CDR2 SFDVKD. Here the CDR3 DNA reads TGTGCCACCAGTGATTCGACTCCGGAGGGGGAAAAACTGTTTTTT. It encodes CATSDSTPEGEKLFF.

This rearrangement joins TRBV4-1 to TRBJ2-5; D is perhaps TRBD1 (6 bases). Trimming removed 1 base at V and 2 bases at J, with 11 bases between. CDR3 length: 15 amino acids. Germline CDR1 reads MGHRA; CDR2 reads YSYEKL. The CDR3 nucleotides are TGCGCCAGCAGCCAAGGGGGGCTGGCACAAGAGACCCAGTACTTC. Translating gives CASSQGGLAQETQYF.

In DNA form, the CDR3 reads TGTGCCAGCTCACCACTGGGCAGGGTAGTAATTGAGCAGTTCTTC. Translation gives CASSPLGRVVIEQFF. The rearrangement joins TRBV18 to TRBJ2-1; the D gene is possibly TRBD1 (5 bases). The CDR3 runs to 15 residues. V lost 1 base and J 9 bases, leaving 16 bases between the germline ends. Germline V lookup: CDR1 KGHSH, CDR2 LQKENI.

This rearrangement joins TRBV6-6 to TRBJ2-1; a weak D match, TRBD1 (6 bases). The CDR3 has 18 amino acids. V lost 5 bases and J 8 bases, leaving 28 bases between the germline ends. Germline V gene data show CDR1 as MNHNY and CDR2 as SVGAGI (reference sequence). CDR3 DNA: TGTGCCAGCAGTCCCAGACAGGTATTGGGTTCGGGGATGCATGAGCAGTTCTTC. Protein: CASSPRQVLGSGMHEQFF.

This clone showed up just once. The chain carries TRBV5-1 and TRBJ1-6, with TRBD1 matching over 7 bases. CDR1 is SGHRS, CDR2 YFSETQ, per germline. The V segment lost 4 bases and the J segment 8 bases; nucleotides outside the gene matches: 9. The CDR3 is 15 amino acids. As DNA, the CDR3 is TGCGCCAGCAGCGGGGACAGCTCCCCGGATTCACCCCTCCACTTT. It yields the protein CASSGDSSPDSPLHF.

This rearrangement joins TRBV5-6 to TRBJ2-3; 11 nucleotides align to TRBD2. Per germline, CDR1 SGHDT and CDR2 YYEEEE. The trim removed 4 bases at V and 7 bases at J, leaving 11 bases unmatched. The CDR3 extends over 16 amino acids. As DNA, the CDR3 is TGTGCCAGCAGCATTCCCGGGACTAGCGGTTCAAATACGCAGTATTTT. It translates to CASSIPGTSGSNTQYF.